This T cell receptor (beta chain) was captured by sequencing in a study of shared clonotypes between healthy human individuals. Study-wide results and limits: The study found about 4.6% of naive CD4 clonotypes shared across a handful of donors.

Assay execution proceeded at the deep level. The protocol was immunoSEQ multiplex PCR, while the TCRdb copy is restricted to in-frame clones and leaves out a portion. The sample has about a million clones, approximately 80% seen once. The germline V gene has CDR1 MNHEY and CDR2 SMNVEV (reference sequence). The CDR3 extends over 20 amino acids. V dropped 4 bases and J dropped 0 bases, with 22 bases sitting between them. Turning to this clone: The antigen is unknown.

The TCR comes from a man younger than 35 in good health. This sequence joins TRBV27 and TRBJ2-6, with D perhaps TRBD1 or TRBD2 (5 bases each). What was sequenced was memory CD4+ T cells sorted from blood. Subset denoted: CD45RA-negative fraction. CDR3 sequence reads: CASSSSLGDGTSSGANVLTF. For the CDR3, the DNA is TGTGCCAGCAGTTCCTCCCTCGGGGACGGGACGAGCTCTGGGGCCAACGTCCTGACTTTC.